What follows are 24 T cell receptor beta chains derived from one specimen sequenced in a study of shared clonotypes between healthy human individuals. Produced via immunoSEQ multiplex PCR; TCRdb's table is partial and in-frame only. The table records some 2 million clones, roughly 94% of them present only once. The naive CD8 subset, CD45RO-negative cells positively selected for CCR7, excluded terminally differentiated effector memory CD45RA+ cells. Source material: naive CD8+ T cells sorted from blood. The receptor source for this set is a man younger than 35 in good health.

A single count supports this clone. The V and J genes are TRBV19 and TRBJ2-3; TRBD1 agrees at 8 bases. The CDR3 contains 16 residues. Germline assignment: CDR1 LNHDA and CDR2 SQIVND (reference sequence). The V gene end was trimmed by 1 base and the J gene end by 1 base; junction bases not matched to a gene: 4. This chain's CDR3 is CASSIGLDRGTDTQYF. For the CDR3, the DNA is TGTGCCAGTAGTATAGGCTTGGACAGGGGCACAGATACGCAGTATTTT.

As to this clone: Distinct nucleotide sequences in the sample also encode this CDR3. This chain links TRBV9 with TRBJ2-5, with D unclear. Germline V CDR1 and CDR2: SGDLS, YYNGEE. The germline V and J ends were trimmed by 0 bases and 1 base, with 4 bases remaining between them. This CDR3 has 13 residues. In nucleotides, the CDR3 is TGTGCCAGCAGCGTAGGAGTCCAAGAGACCCAGTACTTC. Amino acid sequence: CASSVGVQETQYF.

The rearrangement links TRBV5-5 to TRBJ2-7; D uncertain. Trimming shortened V by 4 bases and J by 6 bases, and 20 bases separated the two germline ends. This CDR3 spans 15 amino acids. The germline V gene encodes CDR1 SGHKS and CDR2 YYEKEE (reference sequence). CDR3: CASSQRLAIVGEQYF. The CDR3 DNA sequence: TGTGCCAGCAGCCAAAGGCTGGCCATCGTTGGCGAGCAGTACTTC. Variable domain in full (rest from reference TRBV5-5 and TRBJ2-7): DAGVTQSPTHLIKTRGQQVTLRCSPISGHKSVSWYQQVLGQGPQFIFQYYEKEERGRGNFPDRFSARQFPNYSSELNVNALLLGDSALYLCASSQRLAIVGEQYFGPGTRLTVT.

This chain connects TRBV5-1 to TRBJ2-7, with TRBD1 as a possible D gene (5 bases). V lost 6 bases and J lost 7, with 11 bases in between. There are 11 residues in the CDR3. Germline assignment: CDR1 SGHRS and CDR2 YFSETQ. The CDR3 loop reads CASKGDREQYF. The DNA of the CDR3 is TGCGCCAGCAAAGGGGATCGGGAGCAGTACTTC.

The chain has TRBV28 and TRBJ1-5, with 9 bases aligning to TRBD1. Looked up from germline, CDR1 is MDHEN and CDR2 is SYDVKM. This CDR3 has 16 residues. After removal of 4 bases from V and 6 bases from J, the junction contained 10 bases not matched to a gene. CDR3 nucleotides: TGTGCCAGCAGTTCGCGAAGCAGGACAGGGGTTCAGCCCCAGCATTTT. It specifies CASSSRSRTGVQPQHF. Using reference TRBV28 and TRBJ1-5 for the parts outside the CDR3, the full variable domain is DVKVTQSSRYLVKRTGEKVFLECVQDMDHENMFWYRQDPGLGLRLIYFSYDVKMKEKGDIPEGYSVSREKKERFSLILESASTNQTSMYLCASSSRSRTGVQPQHFGDGTRLSIL.

This clone turned up a few times. This CDR3 is also generated by other DNA sequences in the sample. This rearrangement joins TRBV5-1 to TRBJ2-7; 7 bases map to TRBD1. Unmatched junction bases numbered 1, after V lost 2 bases and J lost 2 bases. Germline V gene sequence: CDR1 SGHRS, CDR2 YFSETQ. The length of the CDR3 is 13 residues. CDR3 residues: CASSFGQAYEQYF. In nucleotides, the CDR3 is TGCGCCAGCAGCTTCGGACAGGCCTACGAGCAGTACTTC.

V gene TRBV27 combines with J gene TRBJ2-7; 11 nucleotides line up with TRBD2. The CDR3 spans 17 residues. V gave up 5 bases and J gave up 2 bases; unmatched junction bases: 11. Looked up from germline, CDR1 is MNHEY and CDR2 is SMNVEV (reference sequence). In DNA, the CDR3 is TGTGCCAGCAGTCCTACTCCCCTAGCGGGGGGACCCTACGAGCAGTACTTC. Translated, it gives CASSPTPLAGGPYEQYF.

The chain combines TRBV2 with TRBJ2-4; the D gene is possibly TRBD1 (7 bases). Germline loops: CDR1 SNHLY, CDR2 FYNNEI. The CDR3 spans 17 residues. V shed 4 bases and J shed 3 bases, with 19 bases lying between them. The CDR3 sequence is CASSAWRDRDSKNIQYF. CDR3 bases: TGTGCCAGCAGTGCCTGGAGGGACCGGGACAGCAAAAACATTCAGTACTTC.

This clone was picked up one time. V gene TRBV27 combines with J gene TRBJ2-2, with 10 bases identical to TRBD1. From germline, CDR1 is MNHEY and CDR2 SMNVEV (reference sequence). The V segment lost 5 bases and the J segment 3 bases; nucleotides outside the gene matches: 3. The CDR3 spans 15 residues. The CDR3 nucleotides read TGTGCCAGCAGTAGTGGACAGGGGGACACCGGGGAGCTGTTTTTT. Amino acids: CASSSGQGDTGELFF.

This clone was detected once. The sample contains more than one DNA sequence encoding this CDR3. The rearrangement joins TRBV4-1 to TRBJ2-7, with D possibly matching TRBD1 (5 bases). Germline V gene lookup returns CDR1 MGHRA and CDR2 YSYEKL. The CDR3 is made up of 13 amino acids. The germline V and J ends were trimmed by 3 bases and 2 bases, with 8 bases remaining between them. In nucleotides, the CDR3 is TGCGCCAGCAGCCAGACGACAGCCTACGAGCAGTACTTC. Protein: CASSQTTAYEQYF.

This clone was detected once. The chain links TRBV27 to TRBJ1-6; D is ambiguous. This CDR3 is 12 amino acids long. From germline, CDR1 is MNHEY and CDR2 SMNVEV (reference sequence). Trimming took 5 bases from V and 5 from J, leaving 4 bases between them. CDR3 residues: CASSTNNSPLHF. DNA of the CDR3: TGTGCCAGCAGTACAAATAATTCACCCCTCCACTTT.

V and J are TRBV7-3 and TRBJ2-3; D ambiguous. With 1 base removed from V and 5 bases from J, the gap between germline ends came to 7 bases. Germline V CDR1 and CDR2: SGHTA, FQGTGA. The CDR3 has 13 amino acids. The CDR3 nucleotides are TGTGCCAGCAGCTTAATCCCGGAAGATACGCAGTATTTT. Its protein product is CASSLIPEDTQYF.

This chain joins TRBV27 and TRBJ2-3; D is unresolved. Germline assignment: CDR1 MNHEY and CDR2 SMNVEV (reference sequence). The CDR3 is made up of 13 amino acids. V gave up 2 bases and J gave up 4 bases, with 7 bases separating them. The CDR3 DNA reads TGTGCCAGCAGTTTAGGGGTATCAGATACGCAGTATTTT. Its protein is CASSLGVSDTQYF.

This chain joins TRBV27 and TRBJ2-3; D uncertain. With 0 bases removed from V and 5 bases from J, the gap between germline ends came to 9 bases. CDR3 size: 14 residues. CDR1 is MNHEY, CDR2 SMNVEV, per germline (reference sequence). The CDR3 is CASSLSGFEDTQYF. CDR3 bases: TGTGCCAGCAGTTTATCGGGGTTCGAAGATACGCAGTATTTT.

As concerns this clone: Within the sample, other DNA sequences also encode this same CDR3. CDR3 protein: CASSVVGGYNEQFF. CDR3 DNA sequence: TGTGCCAGCAGCGTAGTTGGCGGATACAATGAGCAGTTCTTC. The genes are TRBV9 and TRBJ2-1; D gene unclear. Deletions cut 0 bases from V and 4 bases from J, with 8 bases between. CDR3 size: 14 residues. CDR1 SGDLS and CDR2 YYNGEE come from the germline V gene.

This chain links TRBV27 with TRBJ2-2, with D tentatively TRBD1 (6 bases). The germline gives CDR1 MNHEY, CDR2 SMNVEV (reference sequence). V lost 5 bases to trimming and J lost 6 bases, with 10 bases between them. The CDR3 contains 13 residues. In DNA form, the CDR3 reads TGTGCCAGCAGTCCAGGGGTCGCCGGGGAGCTGTTTTTT. Translated: CASSPGVAGELFF.

This sequence joins TRBV4-2 and TRBJ2-1, with TRBD2 matching 10 bases. This CDR3 region has 16 residues. The germline CDR1 and CDR2 sequences are LGHNA and YNFKEQ. Trimming cost V 1 base and J 3 bases; bases outside gene matches: 3. This chain's CDR3 is CASSQAGLAFYNEQFF. The CDR3 DNA reads TGTGCCAGCAGCCAAGCGGGACTAGCGTTCTACAATGAGCAGTTCTTC.

The V and J genes are TRBV7-8 and TRBJ2-1; 9 bases are shared with TRBD2. The CDR3 length is 18 residues. Germline CDR1 SGHVS, CDR2 FQNEAQ. The ends lost 1 base at V and 5 bases at J; junction bases unmatched: 12. CDR3 coding DNA: TGTGCCAGCAGCTTAGTGATGTTCGGGACTAGCACGAACAATGAGCAGTTCTTC. This encodes CASSLVMFGTSTNNEQFF.

The V and J genes are TRBV19 and TRBJ2-1; 10 bases line up with TRBD2. J lost 7 bases, V lost 5 bases, and 8 bases had no gene match. This CDR3 is 15 amino acids long. CDR1 and CDR2 from the germline V gene are LNHDA and SQIVND (reference sequence). The CDR3 here is CASSVTSGTRNEQFF. The CDR3 region has the DNA TGTGCCAGTAGTGTTACTAGCGGGACCAGGAATGAGCAGTTCTTC.

The chain couples TRBV4-1 to TRBJ2-7; the match to TRBD2 covers 7 bases. CDR3 size: 15 residues. Germline V gene lookup returns CDR1 MGHRA and CDR2 YSYEKL. After removal of 1 base from V and 4 bases from J, the junction contained 7 bases not matched to a gene. CDR3 sequence (DNA): TGCGCCAGCAGCCAAGTCTCCGCTAGCGGTTACGAGCAGTACTTC. Translated, it gives CASSQVSASGYEQYF.

The rearrangement uses TRBV19 and TRBJ2-7; D may be TRBD2 (5 bases). CDR3 length: 14 residues. Trimming cost V 10 bases and J 5 bases, with 21 bases left between them. CDR1 is LNHDA, CDR2 SQIVND, per germline (reference sequence). CDR3 coding DNA: TGTGCCACCAGTGCGGTATGGCTAGCTGACGAGCAGTACTTC. Its protein is CATSAVWLADEQYF. Full variable domain (missing parts from reference TRBV19 and TRBJ2-7): DGGITQSPKYLFRKEGQNVTLSCEQNLNHDAMYWYRQDPGQGLRLIYYSQIVNDFQKGDIAEGYSVSREKKESFPLTVTSAQKNPTAFYLCATSAVWLADEQYFGPGTRLTVT.

The CDR3 DNA follows: TGTGCCAGCTCTCCGGGCGTAATCTCTGGAAACACCATATATTTT. Protein product: CASSPGVISGNTIYF. The V gene is TRBV5-6, the J gene TRBJ1-3; no clear D. This CDR3 comprises 15 residues. Looked up from germline, CDR1 is SGHDT and CDR2 is YYEEEE. Between the trimmed V and J ends, which lost 7 bases and 0 bases, there was a span of 14 bases.

The V gene is TRBV15, the J gene TRBJ2-7; 12 bases are shared with TRBD2. The CDR3 is 14 amino acids. V lost 5 bases, J lost 4 bases, and 3 bases stayed unmatched. CDR1 and CDR2 from the germline V gene are LNHNV and YYDKDF (reference sequence). The CDR3 loop is CATSWTSGTYEQYF. The CDR3 nucleotides read TGTGCCACCAGCTGGACTAGCGGGACGTACGAGCAGTACTTC.

The J gene is TRBJ2-1, the V gene TRBV7-8; 12 nucleotides align to TRBD2. CDR3 length: 18 amino acids. Germline V CDR1 and CDR2: SGHVS, FQNEAQ. Losses at the gene ends were 2 bases for V and 1 base for J; bases not matched to a gene: 6. CDR3 sequence (DNA): TGTGCCAGCAGCTTACGGACTAGCGGGGATACTTCCTACAATGAGCAGTTCTTC. Protein sequence: CASSLRTSGDTSYNEQFF. Supplemented by reference TRBV7-8 and TRBJ2-1, the full variable domain reads GAGVSQSPRYKVAKRGQDVALRCDPISGHVSLFWYQQALGQGPEFLTYFQNEAQLDKSGLPSDRFFAERPEGSVSTLKIQRTQQEDSAVYLCASSLRTSGDTSYNEQFFGPGTRLTVL.